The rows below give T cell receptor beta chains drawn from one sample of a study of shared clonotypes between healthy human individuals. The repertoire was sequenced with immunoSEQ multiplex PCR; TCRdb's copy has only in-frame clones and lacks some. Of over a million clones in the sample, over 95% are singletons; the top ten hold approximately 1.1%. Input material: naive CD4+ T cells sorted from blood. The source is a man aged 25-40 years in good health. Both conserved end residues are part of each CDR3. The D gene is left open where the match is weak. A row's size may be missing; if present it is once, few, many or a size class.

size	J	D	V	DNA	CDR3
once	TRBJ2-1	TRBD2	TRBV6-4	TGTGCCAGCAGTGACACTAGCGGAGCCAATGAGCAGTTCTTC	CASSDTSGANEQFF
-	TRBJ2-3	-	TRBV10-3	TGTGCCATCAGTGAGTCGAGAGGGGGGCGAGCAGATACGCAGTATTTT	CAISESRGGRADTQYF
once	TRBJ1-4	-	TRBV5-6	TGTGCCAGCAGCCCCCGGACGATAACTAATGAAAAACTGTTTTTT	CASSPRTITNEKLFF
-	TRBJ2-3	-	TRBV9	TGTGCCAGCAGCCCCAGGTTGGGCGGGGCCACAGATACGCAGTATTTT	CASSPRLGGATDTQYF
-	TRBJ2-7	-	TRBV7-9	TGTGCCAGCAGCTTTGACCCCTACGAGCAGTACTTC	CASSFDPYEQYF
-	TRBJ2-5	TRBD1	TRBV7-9	TGTGCCAGCAGCCTCAGGACAGGGGTTCACCAAGAGGCCCAGTACTTC	CASSLRTGVHQEAQYF
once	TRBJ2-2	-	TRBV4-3	TGCGCCAGCAGCCAAGAAGGAGTTGGGTCCGGCGGGGAGCTGTTTTTT	CASSQEGVGSGGELFF
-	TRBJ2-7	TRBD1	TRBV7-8	TGTGCCAGCAGGTCCCCCGGGACAGGTCTCTACGAGCAGTACTTC	CASRSPGTGLYEQYF
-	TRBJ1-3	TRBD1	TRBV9	TGTGCCAGCAGCGCACGGACAGGCCTTGGAAACACCATATATTTT	CASSARTGLGNTIYF
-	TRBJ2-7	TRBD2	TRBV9	TGTGCCAGCAGTATCGGGACTAGCGGCTCCTACGAGCAGTACTTC	CASSIGTSGSYEQYF
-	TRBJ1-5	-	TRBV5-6	TGTGCCAGCAGTCCCCACGGGACGGCTAATCAGCCCCAGCATTTT	CASSPHGTANQPQHF
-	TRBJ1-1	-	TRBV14	TGTGCCAGCAGCCAAGGGTTCGGGGGCACTGAAGCTTTCTTT	CASSQGFGGTEAFF
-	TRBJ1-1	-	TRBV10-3	TGTGCCATCAGTGGCATGAACACTGAAGCTTTCTTT	CAISGMNTEAFF
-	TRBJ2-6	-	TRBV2	TGTGCCACCAAAGCCGGGCCTAAGATCTCTGGGGCCAACGTCCTGACTTTC	CATKAGPKISGANVLTF
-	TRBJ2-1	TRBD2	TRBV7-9	TGTGCCAGCAGCGGAGGGACTAGCGGAAGGATTTACAATGAGCAGTTCTTC	CASSGGTSGRIYNEQFF
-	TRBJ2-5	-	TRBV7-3	TGTGCCAGCAGCTCGACTACACCAGAGACCCAGTACTTC	CASSSTTPETQYF
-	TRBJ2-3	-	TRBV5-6	TGTGCCAGCAGCTTCGGCCCGGGCACAGATACGCAGTATTTT	CASSFGPGTDTQYF
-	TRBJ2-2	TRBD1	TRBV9	TGTGCCAGCAGCAAGACAGGGGGCGGGGAGCTGTTTTTT	CASSKTGGGELFF
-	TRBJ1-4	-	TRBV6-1	TGTGCCAGCAGTGAAGGGGTGCTGTTTTTT	CASSEGVLFF
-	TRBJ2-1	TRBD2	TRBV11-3	TGTGCCAGCAGCTTAGGACTAGCGGCCTACAATGAGCAGTTCTTC	CASSLGLAAYNEQFF
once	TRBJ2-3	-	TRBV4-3	TGCGCCAGCAGCCAAGATCAGGGGTATACGCAGTATTTT	CASSQDQGYTQYF
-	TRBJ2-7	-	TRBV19	TGTGCCAGTAGTATCCGACTTGGACAGTGGACAATCTACGAGCAGTACTTC	CASSIRLGQWTIYEQYF
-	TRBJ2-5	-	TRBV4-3	TGCGCCAGCAGCCAATGGTTTGCGGGGGAGACCCAGTACTTC	CASSQWFAGETQYF
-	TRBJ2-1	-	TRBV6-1	TGTGCCAGCAGGCTAGGGGGCAATGAGCAGTTCTTC	CASRLGGNEQFF
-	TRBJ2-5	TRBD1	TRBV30	TGTGCCTGGCAACAGGGGGCGCGAGAGACCCAGTACTTC	CAWQQGARETQYF
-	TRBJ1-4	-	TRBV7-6	TGTGCCAGCAGCTCACAACAGGGTACTAATGAAAAACTGTTTTTT	CASSSQQGTNEKLFF
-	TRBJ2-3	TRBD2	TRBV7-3	TGTGCCAGCAGCCCGCAACCGGGACTAGCCGGCGATACGCAGTATTTT	CASSPQPGLAGDTQYF
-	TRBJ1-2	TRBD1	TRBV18	TGTGCCAGCTCACCCTCAACAGGGGGCGGCGGCTACACCTTC	CASSPSTGGGGYTF
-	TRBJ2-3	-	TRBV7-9	TGTGCCCCCGGCGGTGATACGCAGTATTTT	CAPGGDTQYF
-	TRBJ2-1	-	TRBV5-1	TGCGCCAGCAGCCAACGGACTGCCAATGAGCAGTTCTTC	CASSQRTANEQFF
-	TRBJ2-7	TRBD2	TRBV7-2	TGTGCCAGCAGCTTAGGTGGGGGAGGGCCCCACGAGCAGTACTTC	CASSLGGGGPHEQYF
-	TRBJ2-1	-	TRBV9	TGTGCCAGCAGCGTATTCTGGGACCCCAGTGAGCTGTTCTTC	CASSVFWDPSELFF
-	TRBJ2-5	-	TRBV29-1	TGCAGCGTTGTTTGGGTCCAAGAGACCCAGTACTTC	CSVVWVQETQYF
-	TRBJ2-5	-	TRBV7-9	TGTGCCAGCAGCTTAGCGGGAGTTGCCCGTCAAGAGACCCAGTACTTC	CASSLAGVARQETQYF
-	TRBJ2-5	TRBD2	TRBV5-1	TGCGCCAGCAGCTTAAGACTAGCGGGAGGGCCGATGGAGACCCAGTACTTC	CASSLRLAGGPMETQYF
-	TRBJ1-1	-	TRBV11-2	TGTGCCAGCAGCTCTCGGGGCCCTGAAGCTTTCTTT	CASSSRGPEAFF
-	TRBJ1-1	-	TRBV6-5	TGTGCCAGCAGTTACCGAGTACATGGGGAAGCTTTCTTT	CASSYRVHGEAFF
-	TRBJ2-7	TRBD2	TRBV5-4	TGTGCCAGCAGCCCTGGACTAGCGGGTTATTCAGGGTACGAGCAGTACTTC	CASSPGLAGYSGYEQYF
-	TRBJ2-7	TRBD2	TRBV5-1	TGCGCCAGCCGCCAACTCGATGGACTAGCGGGAGGGAAGCCGCAGTACTTC	CASRQLDGLAGGKPQYF
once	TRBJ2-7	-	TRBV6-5	TGTGCCAGTTCCCAGGGGCCATCCTACGAGCAGTACTTC	CASSQGPSYEQYF
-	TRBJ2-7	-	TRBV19	TGTGCCAGTACCCGGGGGCCAGGACCTAACGAGCAGTACTTC	CASTRGPGPNEQYF
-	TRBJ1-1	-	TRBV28	TGTGCCAGCAGTTTTTTTGCCAGGGGAAGGAGTGAAGCTTTCTTT	CASSFFARGRSEAFF
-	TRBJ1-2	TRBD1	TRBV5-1	TGCGCCAGCAGTACCGGGACAGGGGACGGCTACACCTTC	CASSTGTGDGYTF
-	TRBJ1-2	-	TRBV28	TGTGCCAGCAGTTTATCATATGGCTACACCTTC	CASSLSYGYTF